This TCR beta chain comes out of a study of CD8 T cells in Susac syndrome. RNA amounts of 0.5 to 1 ug underwent reverse transcription with random hexamers. The TCR beta CDR3 was amplified by immunoSEQ multiplex PCR across 54 Vbeta, 13 Jbeta. TCRdb called the immunoSEQ multiplex PCR reads again in MiXCR, with one record for every CDR3 protein. The sample shows 150,000 or so distinct CDR3 sequences, 93% of them seen only once. CD8+ and CD4+ T cells from blood underwent TCR beta sequencing. The CD8+ and CD4+ T cells were negatively isolated, with the TEMRA cells enriched by FACS. CDR1 is MNHEY and CDR2 is SVGAGI in the germline V gene. The CDR3 spans 13 residues. V was cut by 2 bases and J by 7 bases, with 11 bases left in between.

The source is a human donor in good health. V is TRBV6-5 and J is TRBJ1-1; D not certain. Material for sequencing was CD4+ T cells from PBMCs. The CDR3 nucleotides read TGTGCCAGCAGTTACCGGGCATCGGTTGAAGCTTTCTTT. Its translation is CASSYRASVEAFF.